Below are 3 T cell receptor beta chains sequenced from a single sample in a study of immune evolution from preneoplasia to lung adenocarcinoma. Clones were read by immunoSEQ multiplex PCR, and TCRdb kept only the in-frame ones, dropping some. This table holds around 7,500 clones, 65% to 90% found once. Sample: FFPE minimally invasive lung adenocarcinoma tissue. All receptors come from a person aged 70 to 85 with lung adenocarcinoma.

This clone was recorded a few times. V and J are TRBV30 and TRBJ1-1, with D unclear. Trimming removed 0 bases at V and 3 bases at J, with 8 bases between. The germline CDR1 and CDR2 sequences are GTSNPN and SVGIG (reference sequence). The CDR3 has 13 residues. This chain's CDR3 is CAWSVQGYTEAFF. The CDR3 nucleotides read TGTGCCTGGAGTGTACAAGGATACACTGAAGCTTTCTTT. Together with reference TRBV30 and TRBJ1-1, the CDR3 gives the full variable domain: SQTIHQWPATLVQPVGSPLSLECTVEGTSNPNLYWYRQAAGRGLQLLFYSVGIGQISSEVPQNLSASRPQDRQFILSSKKLLLSDSGFYLCAWSVQGYTEAFFGQGTRLTVV.

The CDR3 reads CASSVEPGTVSVLGYTF. The CDR3 DNA is TGTGCCAGCAGCGTAGAACCGGGGACCGTGTCGGTATTAGGCTACACCTTC. The rearrangement links TRBV2 to TRBJ1-2; weak D call: TRBD1 (5 bases). Trimming removed 6 bases from V and 8 bases from J, with 28 bases in between. Germline V gives CDR1 SNHLY, CDR2 FYNNEI. This CDR3 comprises 17 residues.

There are a few counts of this clone. The chain employs TRBV28 and TRBJ1-2; 12 bases agree with TRBD1. The trim removed 4 bases at V and 8 bases at J, leaving 8 bases unmatched. Germline lookup yields CDR1 MDHEN and CDR2 SYDVKM. The CDR3 extends over 15 amino acids. The CDR3 sequence is CASSSTTGTGGGYTF. Here the CDR3 DNA reads TGTGCCAGCAGTTCCACAACCGGGACAGGGGGCGGCTACACCTTC.